The 17 T cell receptor beta chains reported below all come from one sample, sequenced in a study of OX40 agonist ivuxolimab in advanced cancers. This table comes from immunoSEQ multiplex PCR, and its TCRdb copy is limited to in-frame clones, with some not included. This table holds approximately 58,000 clones, roughly 90% found once. Sample: CD4+ or CD8+ T cells sorted from blood, taken in a trial of the OX40 agonist ivuxolimab. The receptors stem from an adult with an advanced solid tumor such as melanoma, head and neck, liver or kidney cancer.

The V call is TRBV19, the J call TRBJ1-5; TRBD1 matches 7 bases. The CDR3 consists of 14 residues. With 5 bases clipped from V and 5 bases from J, the junction kept 6 bases outside the gene matches. CDR1 and CDR2 from the germline V gene are LNHDA and SQIVND (reference sequence). The CDR3, as DNA: TGTGCCAGTAGTTTCGACAGGGCCGATCAGCCCCAGCATTTT. Its translation is CASSFDRADQPQHF.

For this clone: Other DNA sequences in this specimen translate into the identical CDR3. This sequence joins TRBV4-3 and TRBJ2-1, with D possibly being TRBD2 (6 bases). This CDR3 spans 15 amino acids. CDR1 and CDR2 from the germline V gene are LGHNA and YSLEER. V lost 1 base and J lost 4, with 11 bases in between. CDR3 region: CASSQGGGIYNEQFF. Here the CDR3 DNA reads TGCGCCAGCAGCCAAGGTGGCGGGATTTACAATGAGCAGTTCTTC.

V usage is TRBV25-1 and J usage is TRBJ2-4; D is unresolved. The CDR3 is 11 amino acids. Germline CDR1 reads MGHDK; CDR2 reads SYGVNS. The V gene lost 0 bases and the J gene lost 11 bases, with 5 bases spanning the gap. The CDR3 loop reads CASSEYGFQYF. The CDR3 DNA sequence: TGTGCCAGCAGTGAATATGGGTTTCAGTACTTC. Full variable domain (rest looked up from reference TRBV25-1 and TRBJ2-4): EADIYQTPRYLVIGTGKKITLECSQTMGHDKMYWYQQDPGMELHLIHYSYGVNSTEKGDLSSESTVSRIRTEHFPLTLESARPSHTSQYLCASSEYGFQYFGAGTRLSVL.

The chain links TRBV29-1 to TRBJ2-1; D ambiguous. With 2 bases removed from V and 2 bases from J, the gap between germline ends came to 10 bases. Germline V gene data show CDR1 as SQVTM and CDR2 as ANQGSEA. The CDR3 is 14 residues long. CDR3 protein: CSVEPETAYNEQFF. The CDR3 DNA sequence: TGCAGCGTTGAACCGGAGACCGCCTACAATGAGCAGTTCTTC.

The V gene is TRBV7-9, the J gene TRBJ1-2; 10 bases match TRBD1. J lost 5 bases, V lost 5 bases, and 8 bases had no gene match. The germline gives CDR1 SEHNR, CDR2 FQNEAQ (reference sequence). The CDR3 is 15 amino acids. The CDR3 DNA sequence: TGTGCCAGCAGCCTATCGACAGGGGGCCGTTATGGCTACACCTTC. Its translation is CASSLSTGGRYGYTF.

This sequence joins TRBV6-5 and TRBJ1-1, with TRBD1 matching 10 bases. J was trimmed by 1 base and V by 5 bases; bases with no gene match: 4. The CDR3 length is 15 residues. Per the germline V gene, CDR1 is MNHEY and CDR2 is SVGAGI. CDR3 in DNA: TGTGCCAGCAGTACGGACAGGGGGTGGAACACTGAAGCTTTCTTT. It is translated as CASSTDRGWNTEAFF.

Only one count was recorded for this clone. This chain joins TRBV6-5 and TRBJ2-7; 7 bases align to TRBD1. In germline, CDR1 is MNHEY, CDR2 SVGAGI. The J segment lost 5 bases and the V segment lost 6 bases, leaving 7 bases of the junction unmatched. The CDR3 consists of 13 residues. In DNA, the CDR3 is TGTGCCAGCAGCGACAGGGATCTACACGAGCAGTACTTC. This sequence encodes CASSDRDLHEQYF.

The V gene is TRBV28, the J gene TRBJ2-7, with D perhaps matching TRBD2 (6 bases). Between the trimmed V and J ends, which lost 5 bases and 2 bases, there was a span of 13 bases. This CDR3 has 14 amino acids. Germline lookup yields CDR1 MDHEN and CDR2 SYDVKM. This CDR3 reads CASSVSGSTYEQYF. CDR3 nucleotide sequence: TGTGCCAGCAGTGTTAGCGGTTCTACCTACGAGCAGTACTTC.

The gene calls are TRBV27 and TRBJ2-2; the D gene could be TRBD1 or TRBD2 (5 bases each). Germline V CDR1 and CDR2: MNHEY, SMNVEV (reference sequence). The CDR3 extends over 15 amino acids. V was shortened by 2 bases and J by 10 bases, with 17 bases between the two germline ends. CDR3 DNA sequence: TGTGCCAGCAGTTTAACGGGACCCCCCCGGGAGGAGCTGTTTTTT. This codes for CASSLTGPPREELFF.

The V and J genes are TRBV4-3 and TRBJ2-3, with 15 bases fitting TRBD2. Germline CDR1 and CDR2: LGHNA and YSLEER. The CDR3 covers 19 residues. After removal of 0 bases from V and 3 bases from J, the junction contained 7 bases not matched to a gene. The CDR3 nucleotides read TGCGCCAGCAGCCAAGACCAAACCGGGACTAGCGGGGGGACAGATACGCAGTATTTT. Translating it yields CASSQDQTGTSGGTDTQYF.

The V call is TRBV5-1, the J call TRBJ1-1; the D is unclear. The V end lost 1 base, the J end lost 2 bases, and 0 bases lay between the germline ends. CDR1 is SGHRS, CDR2 YFSETQ, per germline. The CDR3 is 11 amino acids. CDR3 sequence reads: CASSLNTEAFF. The CDR3 DNA reads as TGCGCCAGCAGCTTGAACACTGAAGCTTTCTTT.

The CDR3 reads CASSPRASGNEQFF. Written as DNA, the CDR3 is TGTGCCAGCAGTCCAAGGGCTAGCGGGAATGAGCAGTTCTTC. This rearrangement joins TRBV28 to TRBJ2-1; TRBD2 matches at 8 bases. The germline CDR1 and CDR2 sequences are MDHEN and SYDVKM. V gave up 5 bases and J gave up 7 bases; unmatched junction bases: 7. The CDR3 has 14 amino acids.

CDR3 region: CARAAPGQNFF. DNA of the CDR3: TGTGCCAGAGCAGCCCCGGGACAGAATTTCTTC. The chain is built from TRBV6-4 and TRBJ2-1, with TRBD1 matching over 7 bases. V lost 9 bases to trimming and J lost 16 bases; unmatched junction nucleotides: 12. This CDR3 has 11 amino acids. Germline CDR1 is MRHNA and CDR2 is SNTAGT.

The V call is TRBV9, the J call TRBJ2-3; TRBD2 matches at 16 bases. The germline CDR1 and CDR2 sequences are SGDLS and YYNGEE. Trimming removed 0 bases from V and 4 bases from J; junction bases left unmatched: 2. This CDR3 has 17 amino acids. The CDR3 sequence is CASSVGGLAGGADTQYF. The CDR3 DNA follows: TGTGCCAGCAGCGTAGGGGGACTAGCGGGAGGGGCAGATACGCAGTATTTT.

CDR3 nucleotides: TGCGCCAGCAGTGAAGGTCGGGGTCGCGCGGCATCGAATGAGCAGTTCTTC. It is translated as CASSEGRGRAASNEQFF. The chain carries TRBV10-1 and TRBJ2-1; tentative D call: TRBD2 (5 bases). The CDR3 has 17 amino acids. Trimming took off 3 bases at V and 7 bases at J, with 22 bases between the two ends. Germline assignment: CDR1 WNHNN and CDR2 SYGVQD (reference sequence).

The chain joins TRBV2 to TRBJ2-7, with 8 bases aligning to TRBD2. V gave up 10 bases and J gave up 6 bases; unmatched junction bases: 26. Germline assignment: CDR1 SNHLY and CDR2 FYNNEI. The length of the CDR3 is 18 residues. CDR3 nucleotides: TGTGCCACCTACCAAAAGGGGGGCGGACTAGCCGTGGCGGGCGAGCAGTACTTC. This codes for CATYQKGGGLAVAGEQYF.

V and J are TRBV5-6 and TRBJ2-1, with D possibly being TRBD2 (5 bases). The CDR3 is made up of 12 amino acids. Germline assignment: CDR1 SGHDT and CDR2 YYEEEE. V was shortened by 5 bases and J by 9 bases, with 12 bases between the two germline ends. CDR3 sequence (DNA): TGTGCCAGCAGTAGGGAGCCCACTGAGCAGTTCTTC. This codes for CASSREPTEQFF.